This T cell receptor (beta chain) was documented in a study of OX40 agonist ivuxolimab in advanced cancers. Study summary: One hepatocellular carcinoma and a couple of cutaneous melanoma patients partially responded.

Libraries were prepared by immunoSEQ multiplex PCR; TCRdb keeps only in-frame clonotypes and omits some of them. The profile covers 40,000 or so clones, with around nine tenths appearing a single time and 9.5% to 15% taken by the ten largest. V shed 0 bases and J 1 base; nucleotides not matched to a gene: 6. This CDR3 spans 16 amino acids. Germline V CDR1 and CDR2: SQVTM, ANQGSEA. On this clone: Its matching antigen is unknown.

Notes on the study in general: The mean number of expanded clones was higher in CD8+ T cells than in CD4+. Doses of 0.1 to 3.0 mg/kg were accompanied by clonal expansion of CD4+ and CD8+ blood T cells by week 6.

The TCR was taken from an adult with an advanced solid tumor such as melanoma, head and neck, liver or kidney cancer. Sample: CD4+ or CD8+ T cells sorted from blood, taken in a trial of the OX40 agonist ivuxolimab. The chain employs TRBV29-1 and TRBJ2-5, with TRBD2 identical over 9 bases. CDR3 loop: CSVEDHKTSGQETQYF. The DNA of the CDR3 is TGCAGCGTTGAAGATCATAAGACTAGCGGCCAAGAGACCCAGTACTTC.